The rows below give T cell receptor beta chains drawn from one sample of a study of Ad26.COV2.S vaccination and SARS-CoV-2 variants. Profiling relied on immunoSEQ multiplex PCR, and the TCRdb table lists in-frame clones only, not all of them. The sample has some 420,000 clones, roughly 90% seen once. Source: peripheral blood, taken in a trial of Ad26.COV2.S vaccine versus placebo. These receptors were obtained from a person aged 18-65 years who received the Ad26.COV2.S COVID-19 vaccine or a placebo. Both conserved end residues are part of each CDR3. The D gene is left open where the match is weak. A row's size may be missing; if present it is once, few, many or a size class.

>.|TRBV18|TRBJ1-2|.
TGTGCCAGCTCACCCTTAGGACAGTCCTCTGATGGCTACACCTTC
CASSPLGQSSDGYTF
>.|TRBV30|TRBJ1-4|.
TGTGCCTGGAGCCCAATCCTCGATGAAAAACTGTTTTTT
CAWSPILDEKLFF
>many|TRBV7-6|TRBJ2-7|.
TGTGCCAGCAGCTTAGCTTCCTCCTACGAGCAGTACTTC
CASSLASSYEQYF
>.|TRBV29-1|TRBJ2-7|TRBD1
TGCAGCGTTTTGGGGACAGGCTCTTCCTACGAGCAGTACTTC
CSVLGTGSSYEQYF
>few|TRBV9|TRBJ1-2|.
TGTGCCAGCAGCGTAGGTACTCGTTATGGCTACACCTTC
CASSVGTRYGYTF
>once|TRBV11-1|TRBJ1-3|.
TGTGCCAGCAGCTGGGGGACGTCTGGAAACACCATATATTTT
CASSWGTSGNTIYF
>.|TRBV10-1|TRBJ2-3|TRBD2
TGCGCCAGCGGCCCTAGCGGGGGGGCTACAGATACGCAGTATTTT
CASGPSGGATDTQYF
>.|TRBV24-1|TRBJ2-5|.
TGTGCCACCAGTGATCGTGAGACCCAGTACTTC
CATSDRETQYF
>.|TRBV7-6|TRBJ1-2|.
TGTGCCAGCAGCCAGGGACAAAACTATGGCTACACCTTC
CASSQGQNYGYTF
>.|TRBV12-5|TRBJ2-5|TRBD2
TGTGCTAGTGGTTTGAGCCAGCGGGGACCCCAGTACTTC
CASGLSQRGPQYF
>.|TRBV9|TRBJ2-5|TRBD1
TGTGCCAGCAGCGTGGGTACGGGACAGCCCCAAGAGACCCAGTACTTC
CASSVGTGQPQETQYF
>.|TRBV24-1|TRBJ2-1|TRBD2
TGTGCCACCAGTGACCATCTGGGAGGGGTGGACGGGGGGTCCCTCTATGAGCAGTTCTTC
CATSDHLGGVDGGSLYEQFF
>.|TRBV5-1|TRBJ1-4|.
TGCGCCAGCAGCTTAGGGGGTCCAAGTGAAAAACTGTTTTTT
CASSLGGPSEKLFF
>few|TRBV10-2|TRBJ1-2|TRBD1
TGCGCCATCGACAGGGGCGGTTATGGCTACACCTTC
CAIDRGGYGYTF
>few|TRBV6-1|TRBJ1-2|.
TGTGCCAGCAGTGAAAACCGGGACGGATTCTATGGCTACACCTTC
CASSENRDGFYGYTF
>.|TRBV19|TRBJ2-7|.
TGTGCCAGTAGTTTCGGGGATCCCTACGAGCAGTACTTC
CASSFGDPYEQYF
>.|TRBV29-1|TRBJ2-7|.
TGCAGCGTTAAGAGAACCTACGAGCAGTACTTC
CSVKRTYEQYF
>.|TRBV4-1|TRBJ2-7|.
TGCGCCAGCAGCCAAGACAGGGCCGCCTACGAGCAGTACTTC
CASSQDRAAYEQYF
>.|TRBV5-4|TRBJ2-7|TRBD1
TGTGCCAGCAGCGTAGGGGGACAGTACCATAGGGAGCAGTACTTC
CASSVGGQYHREQYF
>.|TRBV28|TRBJ2-2|.
TGTGCCAGCAGTTTTCCGGGGTTTGCCGGGGAGCTGTTTTTT
CASSFPGFAGELFF
>.|TRBV4-2|TRBJ2-1|TRBD1
TGTGCCAGCAGCCAAGATTATGGAGACAGGGGTTACAATGAGCAGTTCTTC
CASSQDYGDRGYNEQFF
>.|TRBV9|TRBJ2-3|TRBD1
TGTGCCAGCAGCGGCCAGGGACAGCGCCTCACAGATACGCAGTATTTT
CASSGQGQRLTDTQYF
>once|TRBV19|TRBJ2-7|.
TGTGCCAGTAGTTCGACGGGACTCCCGGGTGGATACGAGCAGTACTTC
CASSSTGLPGGYEQYF
>.|TRBV4-3|TRBJ2-7|.
TGCGCCAGCAGCCAAGATAGTGGGGGCGCGAGCTCCTACGAGCAGTACTTC
CASSQDSGGASSYEQYF
>.|TRBV5-1|TRBJ2-3|.
TGCGCCAGCAGCGAACGGGACCCGCGCGTAGATACGCAGTATTTT
CASSERDPRVDTQYF
>.|TRBV10-1|TRBJ2-1|.
TGCGCCAGCAGTGAGTCGGGTAGAAGAGGGGTTTACAATGAGCAGTTCTTC
CASSESGRRGVYNEQFF
>.|TRBV2|TRBJ2-7|.
TGTGCCAGCAGTGAAAGTTGGGCCTACGAGCAGTACTTC
CASSESWAYEQYF
>.|TRBV9|TRBJ2-1|.
TGTGCCAGCAGCGGGGTAGGAACTGAGCAGTTCTTC
CASSGVGTEQFF
>few|TRBV7-9|TRBJ2-7|TRBD1
TGTGCCAGCAGCGTCGGGACAGGAGACTACGAGCAGTACTTC
CASSVGTGDYEQYF
>.|TRBV27|TRBJ2-2|.
TGTGCCAGCAGTCGAGGGGGGAGTCGGACCGGGGAGCTGTTTTTT
CASSRGGSRTGELFF
>.|TRBV7-2|TRBJ1-5|TRBD1
TGTGCCAGCAGCTTTTACAGGGGGGGGACTCAGCCCCAGCATTTT
CASSFYRGGTQPQHF
>.|TRBV12-3/TRBV12-4|TRBJ1-4|.
TGTGCCAGCAGCCGCCTGCTGGCGACAGAATCCTCTTTT
CASSRLLATESSF
>.|TRBV29-1|TRBJ2-1|.
TGCAGCGTTGGAACCAATGAGCAGTTCTTC
CSVGTNEQFF
>.|TRBV4-1|TRBJ1-1|TRBD1
TGCGCCAGCAGCCAACAGGGGGGACGGGACACTGAAGCTTTCTTT
CASSQQGGRDTEAFF